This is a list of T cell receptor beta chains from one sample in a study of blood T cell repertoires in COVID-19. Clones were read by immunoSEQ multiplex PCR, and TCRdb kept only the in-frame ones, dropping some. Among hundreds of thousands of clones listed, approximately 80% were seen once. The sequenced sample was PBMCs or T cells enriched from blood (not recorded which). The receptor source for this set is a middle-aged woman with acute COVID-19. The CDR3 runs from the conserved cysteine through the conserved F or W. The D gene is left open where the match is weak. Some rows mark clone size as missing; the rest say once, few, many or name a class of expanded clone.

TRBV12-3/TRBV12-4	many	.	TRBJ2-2	TGTGCCAGCATCAGGGTCACCGGGGAGCTGTTTTTT	CASIRVTGELFF
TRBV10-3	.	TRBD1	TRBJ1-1	TGTGCCATCAGGAGGGGACAGGGGGAAGTTCTGAACACTGAAGCTTTCTTT	CAIRRGQGEVLNTEAFF
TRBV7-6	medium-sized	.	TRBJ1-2	TGTGCCAGCAGCTTAGGGGCAGGGGTAGGCTACACCTTC	CASSLGAGVGYTF
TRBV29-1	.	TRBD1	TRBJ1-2	TGCAGCGCCAGGACAGGGGCAGGTGGCTACACCTTC	CSARTGAGGYTF
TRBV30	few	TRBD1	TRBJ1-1	TGTGCCTGGGCCTTTAGGGGGGACAGCATGAACACTGAAGCTTTCTTT	CAWAFRGDSMNTEAFF
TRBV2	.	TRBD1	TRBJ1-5	TGTGCCAGCAGTGATGTAGGGACAGGGGATCAGCCCCAGCATTTT	CASSDVGTGDQPQHF
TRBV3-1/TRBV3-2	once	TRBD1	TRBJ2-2	TGTGCCAGCAGCCAAGAGGGGGTCGGACAGGGCTTCACCGGGGAGCTGTTTTTT	CASSQEGVGQGFTGELFF
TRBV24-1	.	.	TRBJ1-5	TGTGCCACCAGTGATGCGAGGGGCAATCAGCCCCAGCATTTT	CATSDARGNQPQHF
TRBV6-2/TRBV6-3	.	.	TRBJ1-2	TGTGCCAGCAGCCTTACAGTGCGCCATGGCTACACCTTC	CASSLTVRHGYTF
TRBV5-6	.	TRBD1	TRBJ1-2	TGTGCCAGCAGATCACAGGGGGCTCCGGGGTATGGCTACACCTTC	CASRSQGAPGYGYTF
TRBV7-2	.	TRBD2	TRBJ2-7	TGTGCCAGCAGCTTAGCGCGGACTAGATACGAGCAGTACTTC	CASSLARTRYEQYF
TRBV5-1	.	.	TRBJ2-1	TGCGCCAGCAGCCTCGCCCGGGTCCAAGCGGATGAGCAGTTCTTC	CASSLARVQADEQFF
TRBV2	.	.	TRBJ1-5	TGTGCCAGCAGTGAACAGGCAGGTCTTAGCAATCAGCCCCAGCATTTT	CASSEQAGLSNQPQHF
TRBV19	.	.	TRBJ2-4	TGTGCCAGTAGTATCCAGACAGAAGGAAACATTCAGTACTTC	CASSIQTEGNIQYF
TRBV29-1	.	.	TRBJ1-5	TGCAGCGTAACAGGGAACAATCAGCCCCAGCATTTT	CSVTGNNQPQHF
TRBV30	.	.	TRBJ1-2	TGTGCCTGGAGTGGGGTGGGGGCTGGTTATGGCTACACCTTC	CAWSGVGAGYGYTF
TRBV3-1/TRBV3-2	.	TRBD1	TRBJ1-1	TGTGCCAGCAGCCTACAGACAGGGAGGCGAACTGAAGCTTTCTTT	CASSLQTGRRTEAFF
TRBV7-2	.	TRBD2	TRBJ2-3	TGTGCCAGCAGCTCCGACTCAGGCGGGAGGGCAGATACGCAGTATTTT	CASSSDSGGRADTQYF
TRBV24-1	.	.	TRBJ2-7	TGTGCCACCAGTGATCCGCAGGGGGGACTCGAGCAGTACTTC	CATSDPQGGLEQYF
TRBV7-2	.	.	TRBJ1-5	TGTGCCAGCAGCCAAGGGGGTTGGGGTCAGCCCCAGCATTTT	CASSQGGWGQPQHF
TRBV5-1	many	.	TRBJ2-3	TGCGCCAGCAGCCCCCCTCTCGATGGGCCCACAGATACGCAGTATTTT	CASSPPLDGPTDTQYF
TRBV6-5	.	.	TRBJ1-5	TGTGCCAGCTCACCGATCGAGAATCAGCCCCAGCATTTT	CASSPIENQPQHF
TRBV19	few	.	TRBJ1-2	TGTGCCAGTACTTCTACAGGGAGACAGGGCTACACCTTC	CASTSTGRQGYTF
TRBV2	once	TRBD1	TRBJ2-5	TGTGCCAGCACTAAGGCAGGGGGCCCTCGGGAGACCCAGTACTTC	CASTKAGGPRETQYF
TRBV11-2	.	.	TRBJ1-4	TGTGCCAGCAGCTTAGCAGGGTCTGAAAAACTGTTTTTT	CASSLAGSEKLFF
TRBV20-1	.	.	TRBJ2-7	TGCAGTGCTAGTCTCTCCAGGGGAGGGGATTACGAGCAGTACTTC	CSASLSRGGDYEQYF
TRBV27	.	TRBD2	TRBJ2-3	TGTGCCAGCAGCCTGAGCGGGAGTGTCACAGATACGCAGTATTTT	CASSLSGSVTDTQYF
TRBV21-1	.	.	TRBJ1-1	TGTGCCAGCAGCAAAGGCGAGGGGGGGGCTTTCTTT	CASSKGEGGAFF
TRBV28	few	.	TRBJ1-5	TGTGCCAGCAACTGGGGAGATCAGCCCCAGCATTTT	CASNWGDQPQHF
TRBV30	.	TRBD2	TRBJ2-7	TGTGCCTGGAGAGCTGGACTAGCGGGCTCCTACGAGCAGTACTTC	CAWRAGLAGSYEQYF
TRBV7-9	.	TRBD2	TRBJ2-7	TGTGCCAGCAGCTTGGTGCGGGAGGAGAAGTTTTTCCCGGGTGAGCAGTACTTC	CASSLVREEKFFPGEQYF
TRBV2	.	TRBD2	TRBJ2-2	TGTGCCAGCAGAGGGACTAGCGGGACCGGGGAGCTGTTTTTT	CASRGTSGTGELFF
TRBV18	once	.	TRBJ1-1	TGTGCCAGCTCACGACAGGAGCCGAACACTGAAGCTTTCTTT	CASSRQEPNTEAFF
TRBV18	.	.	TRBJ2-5	TGTGCCAGCTCACCGGGGACTCAAGAGACCCAGTACTTC	CASSPGTQETQYF
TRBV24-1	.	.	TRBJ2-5	TGTGCCACCAGTGATTGGGGTTTTTGGGGGGATAACTTC	CATSDWGFWGDNF
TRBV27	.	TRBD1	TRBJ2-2	TGTGCCAGCAGTTTATGGGAGGGACAGGGTAACACCGGGGAGCTGTTTTTT	CASSLWEGQGNTGELFF
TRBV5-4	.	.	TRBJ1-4	TGTGCCAGCAGCTTGGGGCAGGGGCAGAATGAAAAACTGTTTTTT	CASSLGQGQNEKLFF
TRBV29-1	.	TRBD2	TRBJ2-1	TGCAGCGTTCGAGGGAGGGCCAAGGATGAGCAGTTCTTC	CSVRGRAKDEQFF
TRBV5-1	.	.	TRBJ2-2	TGCGCCAGCAGCAGCCGCCCCCAGGGGCGCGACACCGGGGAGCTGTTTTTT	CASSSRPQGRDTGELFF
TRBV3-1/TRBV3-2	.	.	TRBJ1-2	TGTGCCAGCAGCCCACCAGGGGTACGAGGCTACACCTTC	CASSPPGVRGYTF
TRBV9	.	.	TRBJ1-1	TGTGCCAGCAGCGCGACAACGGGGGGAAACACTGAAGCTTTCTTT	CASSATTGGNTEAFF
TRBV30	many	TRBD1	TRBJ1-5	TGTGCCTGGAGTGCACCGGACAGGGGTGGTAAGTCCCAGCATTTT	CAWSAPDRGGKSQHF
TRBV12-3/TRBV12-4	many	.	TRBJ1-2	TGTGCCAGCAGTGTACAGGAGTTTAGTGGCTACACCTTC	CASSVQEFSGYTF
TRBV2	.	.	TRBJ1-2	TGTGCCAGCAGTGAACGAGGGTCCTATGGCTACACCTTC	CASSERGSYGYTF
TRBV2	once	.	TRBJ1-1	TGTGCCAGCTGCGAACAGATTATCTACACTGAAGCTTTCTTT	CASCEQIIYTEAFF
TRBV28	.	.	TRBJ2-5	TGTGCCAGCAGTCCAGGGGACGTTAAAGGGTCGGAGACCCAGTACTTC	CASSPGDVKGSETQYF
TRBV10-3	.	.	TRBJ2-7	TGTGCCATCAGTGAGTCTCGGGAATCCGAGCAGTACTTC	CAISESRESEQYF
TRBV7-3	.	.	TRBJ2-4	TGTGCCAGCAGCTTATCGCAGGGTAACATTCAGTACTTC	CASSLSQGNIQYF
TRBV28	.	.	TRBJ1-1	TGTGCCAGCAGTCAACAGACAGCGAACACTGAAGCTTTCTTT	CASSQQTANTEAFF
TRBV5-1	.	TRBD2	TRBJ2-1	TGCGCCAGCGGGACTAGCGGGAGGGTTCTCGACAATGAGCAGTTCTTC	CASGTSGRVLDNEQFF
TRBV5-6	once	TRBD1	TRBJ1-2	TGTGCCAGCAGCTCTCGACAGGGATGGCACTATGGCTACACCTTC	CASSSRQGWHYGYTF
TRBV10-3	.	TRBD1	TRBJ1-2	TGTGCCATCAGTGAGTCGGGACAGGGGGCCTTTGGCTACACCTTC	CAISESGQGAFGYTF
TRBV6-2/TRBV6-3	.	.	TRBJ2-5	TGTGCCAGCAGTTTCCTCCAAGAGACCCAGTACTTC	CASSFLQETQYF